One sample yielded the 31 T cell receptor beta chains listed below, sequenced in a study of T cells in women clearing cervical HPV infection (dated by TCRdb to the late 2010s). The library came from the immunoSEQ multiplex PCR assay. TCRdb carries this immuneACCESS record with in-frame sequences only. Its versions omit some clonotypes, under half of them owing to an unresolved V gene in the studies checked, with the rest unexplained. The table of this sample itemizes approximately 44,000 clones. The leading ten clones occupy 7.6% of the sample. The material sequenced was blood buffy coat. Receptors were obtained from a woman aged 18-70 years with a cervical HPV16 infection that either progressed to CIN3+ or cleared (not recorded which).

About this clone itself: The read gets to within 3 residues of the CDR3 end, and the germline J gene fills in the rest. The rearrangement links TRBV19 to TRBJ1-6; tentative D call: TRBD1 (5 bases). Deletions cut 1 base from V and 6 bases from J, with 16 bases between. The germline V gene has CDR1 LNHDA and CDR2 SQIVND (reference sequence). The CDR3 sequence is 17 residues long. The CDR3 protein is CASSIVWIRQPNSPLHF. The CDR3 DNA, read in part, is TGTGCCAGTAGTATAGTATGGATTCGACAGCCTAATTCACCC.

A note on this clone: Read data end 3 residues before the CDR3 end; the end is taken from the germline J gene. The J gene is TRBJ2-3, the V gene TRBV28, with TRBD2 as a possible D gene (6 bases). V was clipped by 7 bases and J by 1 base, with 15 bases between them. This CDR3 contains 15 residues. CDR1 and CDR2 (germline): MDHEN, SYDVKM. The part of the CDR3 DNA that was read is TGTGCCAGCAACCTATCGGGGACTGGCACAGATACG. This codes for CASNLSGTGTDT. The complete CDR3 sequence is CASNLSGTGTDTQYF. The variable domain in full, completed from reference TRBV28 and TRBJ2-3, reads DVKVTQSSRYLVKRTGEKVFLECVQDMDHENMFWYRQDPGLGLRLIYFSYDVKMKEKGDIPEGYSVSREKKERFSLILESASTNQTSMYLCASNLSGTGTDTQYFGPGTRLTVL.

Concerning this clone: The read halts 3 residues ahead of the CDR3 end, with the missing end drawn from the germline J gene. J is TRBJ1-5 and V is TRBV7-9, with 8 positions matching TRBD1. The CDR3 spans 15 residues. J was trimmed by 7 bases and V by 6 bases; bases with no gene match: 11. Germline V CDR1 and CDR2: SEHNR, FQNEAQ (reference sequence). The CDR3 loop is CASSPGTGLLQPQHF. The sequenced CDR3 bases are TGTGCCAGCAGTCCCGGGACAGGATTATTACAGCCC.

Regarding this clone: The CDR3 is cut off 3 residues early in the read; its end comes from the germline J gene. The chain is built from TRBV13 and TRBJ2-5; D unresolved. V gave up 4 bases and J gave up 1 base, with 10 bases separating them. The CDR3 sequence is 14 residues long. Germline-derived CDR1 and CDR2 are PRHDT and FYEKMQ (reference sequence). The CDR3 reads CASSSRRVQETQYF. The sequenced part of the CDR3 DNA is TGTGCCAGCAGCTCACGACGGGTCCAAGAGACC.

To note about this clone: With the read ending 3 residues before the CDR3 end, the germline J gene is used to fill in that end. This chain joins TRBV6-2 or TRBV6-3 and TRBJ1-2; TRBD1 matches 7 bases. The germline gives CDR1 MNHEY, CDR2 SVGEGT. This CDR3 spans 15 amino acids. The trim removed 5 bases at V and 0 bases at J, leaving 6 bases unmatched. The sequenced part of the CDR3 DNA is TGTGCCAGCAGTCAACAGGGGAAAGCTAACTATGGC. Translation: CASSQQGKANYG. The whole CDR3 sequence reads CASSQQGKANYGYTF.

This CDR3 reads CASSQDAWRADFECTQYF. CDR3 bases read: TGTGCCAGCAGCCAAGACGCCTGGCGGGCTGACTTCGAATGTACG. The chain links TRBV4-2 to TRBJ2-3, with a possible D match to TRBD2 (5 bases). The read comes to an end 3 residues before the CDR3 does, leaving the germline J gene to fill in the end. Trimming left V 0 bases short and J 8 bases short, with 24 bases between. The CDR3 totals 18 residues. Per the germline V gene, CDR1 is LGHNA and CDR2 is YNFKEQ.

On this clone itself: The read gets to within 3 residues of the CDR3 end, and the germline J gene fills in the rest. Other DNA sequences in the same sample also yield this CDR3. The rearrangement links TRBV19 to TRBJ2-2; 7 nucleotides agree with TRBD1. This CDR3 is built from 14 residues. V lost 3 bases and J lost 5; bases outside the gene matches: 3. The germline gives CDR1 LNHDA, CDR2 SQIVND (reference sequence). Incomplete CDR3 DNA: TGTGCCAGTAGTATCAACAGGGGTACCGGGGAG. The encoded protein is CASSINRGTGE. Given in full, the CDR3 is CASSINRGTGELFF.

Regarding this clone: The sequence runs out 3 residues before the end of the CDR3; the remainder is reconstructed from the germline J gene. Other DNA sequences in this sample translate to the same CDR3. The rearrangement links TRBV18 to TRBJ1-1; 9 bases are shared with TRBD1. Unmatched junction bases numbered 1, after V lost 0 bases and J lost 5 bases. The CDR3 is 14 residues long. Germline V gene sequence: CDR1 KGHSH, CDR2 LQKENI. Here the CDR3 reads CASSPPTGGTEAFF. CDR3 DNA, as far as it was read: TGTGCCAGCTCACCACCGACAGGGGGGACTGAA.

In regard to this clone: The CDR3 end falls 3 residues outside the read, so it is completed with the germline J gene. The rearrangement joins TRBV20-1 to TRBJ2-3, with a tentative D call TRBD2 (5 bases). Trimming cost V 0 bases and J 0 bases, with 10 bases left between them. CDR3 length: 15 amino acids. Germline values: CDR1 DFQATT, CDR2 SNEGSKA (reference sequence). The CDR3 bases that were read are TGCAGTGCTAGAGATTACACGGGGAGCACAGATACG. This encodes CSARDYTGSTDT. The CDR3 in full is CSARDYTGSTDTQYF.

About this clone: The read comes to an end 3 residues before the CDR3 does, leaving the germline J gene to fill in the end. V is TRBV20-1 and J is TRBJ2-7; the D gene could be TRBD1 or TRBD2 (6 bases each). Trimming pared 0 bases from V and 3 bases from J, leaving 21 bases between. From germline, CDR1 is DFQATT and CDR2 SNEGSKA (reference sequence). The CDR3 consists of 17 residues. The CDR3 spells CSARDALRGRSYYEQYF. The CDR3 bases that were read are TGCAGTGCTAGAGATGCCCTTAGGGGGAGGAGCTACTACGAG.

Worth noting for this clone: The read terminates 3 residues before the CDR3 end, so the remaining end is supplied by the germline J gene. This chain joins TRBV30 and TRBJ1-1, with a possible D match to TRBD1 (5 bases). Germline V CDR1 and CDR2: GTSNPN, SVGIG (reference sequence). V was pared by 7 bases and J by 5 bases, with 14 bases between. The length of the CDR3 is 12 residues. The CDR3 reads CASKPGWTEAFF. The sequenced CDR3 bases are TGTGCCTCGAAGCCAGGGTGGACTGAA.

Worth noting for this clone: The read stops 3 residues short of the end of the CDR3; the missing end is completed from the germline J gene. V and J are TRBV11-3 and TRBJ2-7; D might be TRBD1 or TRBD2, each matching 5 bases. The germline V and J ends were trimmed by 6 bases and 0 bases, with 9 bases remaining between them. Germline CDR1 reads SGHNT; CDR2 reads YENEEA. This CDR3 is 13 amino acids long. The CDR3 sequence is CASSPGSSYEQYF. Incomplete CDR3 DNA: TGTGCCAGCAGTCCAGGGAGCTCCTACGAG.

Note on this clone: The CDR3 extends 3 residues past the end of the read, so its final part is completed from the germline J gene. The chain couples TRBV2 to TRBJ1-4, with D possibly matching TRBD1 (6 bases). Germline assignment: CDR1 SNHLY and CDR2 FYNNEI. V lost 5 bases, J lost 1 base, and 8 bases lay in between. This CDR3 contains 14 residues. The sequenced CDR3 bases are TGTGCCAGCAGTCCGGACAGAACTAATGAAAAA. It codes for CASSPDRTNEK. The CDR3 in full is CASSPDRTNEKLFF.

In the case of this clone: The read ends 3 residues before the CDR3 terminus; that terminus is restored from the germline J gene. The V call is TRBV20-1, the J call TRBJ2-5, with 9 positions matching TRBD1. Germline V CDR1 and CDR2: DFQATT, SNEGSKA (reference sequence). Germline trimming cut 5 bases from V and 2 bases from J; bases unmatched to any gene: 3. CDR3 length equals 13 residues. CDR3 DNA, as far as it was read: TGCAGTGCTGATGACAGGGGGCAAGAGACC. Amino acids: CSADDRGQET. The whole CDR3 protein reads CSADDRGQETQYF.

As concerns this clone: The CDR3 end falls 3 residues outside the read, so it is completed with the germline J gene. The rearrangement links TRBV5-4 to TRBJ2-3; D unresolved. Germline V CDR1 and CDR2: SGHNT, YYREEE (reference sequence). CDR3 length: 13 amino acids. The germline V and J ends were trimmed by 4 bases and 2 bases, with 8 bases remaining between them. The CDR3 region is CASSNRVTDTQYF. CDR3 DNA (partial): TGTGCCAGCAGCAACAGAGTCACAGATACG.

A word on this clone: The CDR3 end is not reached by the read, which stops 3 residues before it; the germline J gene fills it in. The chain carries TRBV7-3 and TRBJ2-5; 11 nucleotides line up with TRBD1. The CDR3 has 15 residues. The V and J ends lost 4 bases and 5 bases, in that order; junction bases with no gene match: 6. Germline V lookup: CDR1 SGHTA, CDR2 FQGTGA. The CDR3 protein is CASSSGQGARETQYF. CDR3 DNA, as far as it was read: TGTGCCAGCAGCTCAGGACAGGGGGCGAGGGAGACC.

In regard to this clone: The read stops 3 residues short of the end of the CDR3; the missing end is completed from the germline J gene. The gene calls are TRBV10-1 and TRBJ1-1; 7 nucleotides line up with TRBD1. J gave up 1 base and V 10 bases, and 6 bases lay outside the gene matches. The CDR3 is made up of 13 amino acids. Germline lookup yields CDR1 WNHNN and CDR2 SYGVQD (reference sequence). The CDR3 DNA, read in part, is TGCGCCAATCCGACAGGGACGAACACTGAA. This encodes CANPTGTNTE. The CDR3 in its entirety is CANPTGTNTEAFF.

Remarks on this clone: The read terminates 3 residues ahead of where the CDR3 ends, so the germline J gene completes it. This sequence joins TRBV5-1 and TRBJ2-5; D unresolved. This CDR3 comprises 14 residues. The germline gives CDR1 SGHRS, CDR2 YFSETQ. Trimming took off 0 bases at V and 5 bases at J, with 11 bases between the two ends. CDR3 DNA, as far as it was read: TGCGCCAGCAGCTTGGAGGCAGGTGGGGAGACC. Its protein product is CASSLEAGGET. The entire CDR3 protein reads CASSLEAGGETQYF. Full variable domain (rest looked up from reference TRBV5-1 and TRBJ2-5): KAGVTQTPRYLIKTRGQQVTLSCSPISGHRSVSWYQQTPGQGLQFLFEYFSETQRNKGNFPGRFSGRQFSNSRSEMNVSTLELGDSALYLCASSLEAGGETQYFGPGTRLLVL.

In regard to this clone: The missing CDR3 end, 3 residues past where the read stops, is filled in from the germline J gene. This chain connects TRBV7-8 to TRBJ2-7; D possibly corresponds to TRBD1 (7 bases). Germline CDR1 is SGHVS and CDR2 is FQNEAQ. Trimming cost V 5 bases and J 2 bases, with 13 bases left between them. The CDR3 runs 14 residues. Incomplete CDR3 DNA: TGTGCCAGCAGCGCGGGACAGAAACCCTACGAG. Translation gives CASSAGQKPYE. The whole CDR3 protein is CASSAGQKPYEQYF.

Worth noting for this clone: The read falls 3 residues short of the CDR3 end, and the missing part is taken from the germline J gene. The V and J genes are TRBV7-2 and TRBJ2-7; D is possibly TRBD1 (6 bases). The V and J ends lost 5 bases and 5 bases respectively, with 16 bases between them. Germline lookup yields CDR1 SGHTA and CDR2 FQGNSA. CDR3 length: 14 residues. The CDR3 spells CASSPQGPLDEQYF. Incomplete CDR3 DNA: TGTGCCAGCAGCCCACAGGGCCCTCTGGACGAG.

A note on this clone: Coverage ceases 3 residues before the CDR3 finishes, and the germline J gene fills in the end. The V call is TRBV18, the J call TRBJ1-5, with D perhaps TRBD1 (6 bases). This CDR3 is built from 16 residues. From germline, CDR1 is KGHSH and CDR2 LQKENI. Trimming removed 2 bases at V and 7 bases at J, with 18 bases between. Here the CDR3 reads CASSPDSPGASQPQHF. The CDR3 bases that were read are TGTGCCAGCTCACCAGACAGTCCAGGGGCCAGCCAGCCC.

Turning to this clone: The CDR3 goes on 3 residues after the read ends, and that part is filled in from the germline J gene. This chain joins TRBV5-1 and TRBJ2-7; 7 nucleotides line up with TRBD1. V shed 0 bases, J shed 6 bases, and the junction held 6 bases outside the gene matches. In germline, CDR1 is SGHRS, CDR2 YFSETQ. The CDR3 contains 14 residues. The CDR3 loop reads CASSLGDRVIEQYF. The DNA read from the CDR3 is TGCGCCAGCAGCTTGGGAGACAGGGTGATCGAG.

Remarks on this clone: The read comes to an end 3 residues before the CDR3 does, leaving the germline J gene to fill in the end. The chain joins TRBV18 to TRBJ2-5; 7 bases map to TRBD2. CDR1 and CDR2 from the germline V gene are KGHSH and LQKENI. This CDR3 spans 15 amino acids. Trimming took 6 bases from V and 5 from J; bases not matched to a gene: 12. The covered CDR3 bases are TGTGCCAGCTCGCCAAGGCAAGGGACTAAGGAGACC. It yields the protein CASSPRQGTKET. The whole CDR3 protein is CASSPRQGTKETQYF.

The chain's CDR3 is CASSNPGQGVYGYTF. CDR3 DNA, as far as it was read: TGTGCCAGCAGCAACCCGGGACAGGGGGTCTATGGC. V and J are TRBV7-9 and TRBJ1-2; the match to TRBD1 covers 11 bases. The observed sequence ends 3 residues before the CDR3 terminus, with the missing tail filled in from the germline J gene. CDR3 length equals 15 residues. Germline trimming cut 5 bases from V and 4 bases from J; bases unmatched to any gene: 6. Germline values: CDR1 SEHNR, CDR2 FQNEAQ (reference sequence).

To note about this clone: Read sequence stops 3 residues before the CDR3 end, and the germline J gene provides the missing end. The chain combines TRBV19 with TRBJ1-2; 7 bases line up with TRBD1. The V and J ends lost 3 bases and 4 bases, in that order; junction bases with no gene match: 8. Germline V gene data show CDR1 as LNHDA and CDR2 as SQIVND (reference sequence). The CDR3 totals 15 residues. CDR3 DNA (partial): TGTGCCAGTAGTATCTCATCAGGGGGGATCTATGGC. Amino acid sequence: CASSISSGGIYG. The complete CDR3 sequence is CASSISSGGIYGYTF.

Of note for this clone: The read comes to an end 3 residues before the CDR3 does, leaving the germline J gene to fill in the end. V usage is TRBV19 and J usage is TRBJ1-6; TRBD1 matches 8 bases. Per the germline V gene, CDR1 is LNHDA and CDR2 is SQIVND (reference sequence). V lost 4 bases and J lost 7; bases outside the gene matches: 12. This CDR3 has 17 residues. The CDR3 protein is CASSRTGTGELNSPLHF. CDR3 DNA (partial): TGTGCCAGTAGTAGAACCGGGACAGGAGAATTGAATTCACCC. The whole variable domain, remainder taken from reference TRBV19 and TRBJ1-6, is DGGITQSPKYLFRKEGQNVTLSCEQNLNHDAMYWYRQDPGQGLRLIYYSQIVNDFQKGDIAEGYSVSREKKESFPLTVTSAQKNPTAFYLCASSRTGTGELNSPLHFGNGTRLTVT.

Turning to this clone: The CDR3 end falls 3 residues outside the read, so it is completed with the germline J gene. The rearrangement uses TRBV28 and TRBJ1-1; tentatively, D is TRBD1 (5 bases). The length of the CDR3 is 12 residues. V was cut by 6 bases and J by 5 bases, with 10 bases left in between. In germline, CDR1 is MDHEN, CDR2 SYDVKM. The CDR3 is CASSGGGTEAFF. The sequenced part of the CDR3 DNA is TGTGCCAGCAGCGGGGGGGGGACTGAA.

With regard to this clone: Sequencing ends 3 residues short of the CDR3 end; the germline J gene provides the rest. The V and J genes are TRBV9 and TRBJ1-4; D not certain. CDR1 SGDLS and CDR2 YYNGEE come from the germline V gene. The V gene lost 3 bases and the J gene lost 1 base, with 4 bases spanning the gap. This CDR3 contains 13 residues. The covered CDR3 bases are TGTGCCAGCAGCGCCTTAACTAATGAAAAA. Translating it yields CASSALTNEK. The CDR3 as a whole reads CASSALTNEKLFF.

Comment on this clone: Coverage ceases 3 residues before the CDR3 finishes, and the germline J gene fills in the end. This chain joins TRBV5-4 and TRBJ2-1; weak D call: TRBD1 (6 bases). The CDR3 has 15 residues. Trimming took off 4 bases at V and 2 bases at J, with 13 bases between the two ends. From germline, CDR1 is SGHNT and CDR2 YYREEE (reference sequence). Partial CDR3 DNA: TGTGCCAGCAGCCAAACAGGGCCGGCCTACAATGAG. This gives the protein CASSQTGPAYNE. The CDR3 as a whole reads CASSQTGPAYNEQFF.

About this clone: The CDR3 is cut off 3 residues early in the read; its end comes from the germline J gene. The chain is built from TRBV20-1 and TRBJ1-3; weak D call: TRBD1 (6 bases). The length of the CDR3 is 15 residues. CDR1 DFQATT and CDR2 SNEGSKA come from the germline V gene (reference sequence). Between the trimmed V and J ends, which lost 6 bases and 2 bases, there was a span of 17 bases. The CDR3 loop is CSARNRASTGNTIYF. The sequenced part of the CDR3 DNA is TGCAGTGCCCGAAACAGGGCTAGTACTGGAAACACC.

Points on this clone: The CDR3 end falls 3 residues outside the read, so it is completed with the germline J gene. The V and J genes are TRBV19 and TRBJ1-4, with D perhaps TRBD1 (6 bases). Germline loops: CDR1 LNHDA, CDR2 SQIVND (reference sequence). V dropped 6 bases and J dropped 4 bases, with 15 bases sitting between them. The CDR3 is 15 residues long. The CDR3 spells CASSFKQGLNEKLFF. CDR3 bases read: TGTGCCAGTAGCTTCAAACAGGGCCTTAATGAAAAA.